The 14 T cell receptor beta chains below all came from one sample that was sequenced in a study of blood T cell repertoires in COVID-19. Libraries were prepared by immunoSEQ multiplex PCR; TCRdb keeps only in-frame clonotypes and omits some of them. The table records about 170,000 clones, about 85% of them present only once. Sample: peripheral blood. These receptor sequences come from a woman aged 80 or older in a cohort sampled during active or convalescent COVID-19.

This chain links TRBV30 with TRBJ2-7, with D perhaps matching TRBD1 (6 bases). The V end was cut by 5 bases, the J end by 0 bases, with 14 bases between. The V gene's germline CDR1 is GTSNPN and CDR2 SVGIG (reference sequence). This CDR3 spans 14 amino acids. In DNA form, the CDR3 reads TGTGCCTGGGCCACAGGGTTCCTCTCCTACGAGCAGTACTTC. This encodes CAWATGFLSYEQYF. The whole variable domain, filled in from reference TRBV30 and TRBJ2-7, reads SQTIHQWPATLVQPVGSPLSLECTVEGTSNPNLYWYRQAAGRGLQLLFYSVGIGQISSEVPQNLSASRPQDRQFILSSKKLLLSDSGFYLCAWATGFLSYEQYFGPGTRLTVT.

The chain links TRBV10-3 to TRBJ1-1, with a weak D call TRBD1 (6 bases). The CDR3 runs to 13 residues. V dropped 11 bases and J dropped 6 bases, with 19 bases sitting between them. Germline V gene lookup returns CDR1 ENHRY and CDR2 SYGVKD. The CDR3 region is CAVNRDMLAEAFF. The CDR3 nucleotides read TGTGCCGTAAATCGGGACATGTTGGCTGAAGCTTTCTTT.

This rearrangement joins TRBV3-1 (or the pseudogene TRBV3-2) to TRBJ2-7; 9 bases fit TRBD2. Germline-derived CDR1 and CDR2 are LGHDT and YNNKEL (reference sequence). The CDR3 contains 18 residues. V lost 2 bases to trimming and J lost 7 bases; unmatched junction nucleotides: 18. In DNA form, the CDR3 reads TGTGCCAGCAGCCAAAGGAGGTCTCGCGGGGGGGCTATCTATGAGCAGTACTTC. Protein: CASSQRRSRGGAIYEQYF.

V usage is TRBV19 and J usage is TRBJ2-1; TRBD2 matches 10 bases. J was trimmed by 3 bases and V by 3 bases; bases with no gene match: 2. The germline gives CDR1 LNHDA, CDR2 SQIVND (reference sequence). The CDR3 length is 15 residues. CDR3 nucleotide sequence: TGTGCCAGTAGTATTGCTAGCGGGAGCTACAATGAGCAGTTCTTC. Protein: CASSIASGSYNEQFF.

This chain connects TRBV18 to TRBJ2-7; TRBD1 agrees at 7 bases. CDR1 and CDR2 from the germline V gene are KGHSH and LQKENI. V gave up 2 bases and J gave up 5 bases; unmatched junction bases: 0. CDR3 size: 12 residues. The CDR3 region has the DNA TGTGCCAGCTCACCAGACAGGGACGAGCAGTACGTC. Amino acid sequence: CASSPDRDEQYV.

This sequence joins TRBV5-1 and TRBJ1-4; D call uncertain. CDR3 length: 15 residues. V lost 0 bases, J lost 7 bases, and 13 bases lay in between. Germline V gene sequence: CDR1 SGHRS, CDR2 YFSETQ. The CDR3 loop is CASSLARNPGEKLFF. The CDR3, as DNA: TGCGCCAGCAGCTTGGCCCGCAACCCAGGTGAAAAACTGTTTTTT.

V gene TRBV5-4 combines with J gene TRBJ2-2, with no clear D. The V gene's germline CDR1 is SGHNT and CDR2 YYREEE (reference sequence). The CDR3 has 16 residues. The V gene lost 5 bases and the J gene lost 5 bases, with 19 bases spanning the gap. This chain's CDR3 is CASSSTSRPETGELFF. In DNA, the CDR3 is TGTGCCAGCAGTTCGACGTCCCGCCCGGAGACCGGGGAGCTGTTTTTT.

This clone is a singleton in its sample. The sample has other DNA sequences that encode this CDR3 too. J is TRBJ1-1 and V is TRBV11-3, with D maybe TRBD1 (5 bases). CDR3 size: 13 residues. Deletions cut 2 bases from V and 1 base from J, with 5 bases between. Germline lookup yields CDR1 SGHNT and CDR2 YENEEA. The chain's CDR3 is CASSLQGNTEAFF. The CDR3 DNA is TGTGCCAGCAGCTTACAGGGGAACACTGAAGCTTTCTTT. The full variable domain, in which reference TRBV11-3 and TRBJ1-1 provide the parts outside the CDR3, is EAGVVQSPRYKIIEKKQPVAFWCNPISGHNTLYWYLQNLGQGPELLIRYENEEAVDDSQLPKDRFSAERLKGVDSTLKIQPAELGDSAVYLCASSLQGNTEAFFGQGTRLTVV.

This chain links TRBV18 with TRBJ2-1; 13 nucleotides align to TRBD2. V shed 3 bases and J 9 bases; nucleotides not matched to a gene: 11. The germline V gene encodes CDR1 KGHSH and CDR2 LQKENI. This CDR3 contains 17 residues. The CDR3 loop reads CASSPWTSGSRFSEQFF. Here the CDR3 DNA reads TGTGCCAGCTCACCCTGGACTAGCGGGAGTAGGTTTAGTGAGCAGTTCTTC.

This clone appeared a single time. The rearrangement uses TRBV18 and TRBJ2-7, with D perhaps matching TRBD1 (6 bases). This CDR3 region has 17 residues. Germline loops: CDR1 KGHSH, CDR2 LQKENI. Trimming took 3 bases from V and 3 from J, leaving 21 bases between them. The CDR3 here is CASSPGARGRSFYEQYF. The CDR3 DNA reads TGTGCCAGCTCACCGGGGGCTAGGGGTCGCTCCTTCTACGAGCAGTACTTC. Complete variable domain (other parts from reference TRBV18 and TRBJ2-7): NAGVMQNPRHLVRRRGQEARLRCSPMKGHSHVYWYRQLPEEGLKFMVYLQKENIIDESGMPKERFSAEFPKEGPSILRIQQVVRGDSAAYFCASSPGARGRSFYEQYFGPGTRLTVT.

The chain has TRBV28 and TRBJ1-5; 9 nucleotides line up with TRBD1. The CDR3 is 14 residues long. V shed 6 bases, J shed 6 bases, and the junction held 6 bases outside the gene matches. Germline values: CDR1 MDHEN, CDR2 SYDVKM. The CDR3 protein is CASRRQGGGQPQHF. DNA of the CDR3: TGTGCCAGCAGAAGACAGGGGGGAGGTCAGCCCCAGCATTTT.

The chain employs TRBV6-5 and TRBJ1-6, with D possibly TRBD1 on 5 matching bases. This CDR3 has 16 amino acids. Germline CDR1 is MNHEY and CDR2 is SVGAGI. Deletions cut 2 bases from V and 9 bases from J, with 17 bases between. DNA of the CDR3: TGTGCCAGCAGTTACAAACAGGCCCAAGAAGGTTCACCCCTCCACTTT. Protein: CASSYKQAQEGSPLHF.

The rearrangement joins TRBV14 to TRBJ1-1; no definite D call. Germline V gives CDR1 SGHDN, CDR2 FVKESK. The CDR3 has 15 amino acids. The germline V and J ends were trimmed by 4 bases and 3 bases, with 15 bases remaining between them. CDR3 sequence: CASSPRVGRDTEAFF. The DNA for the CDR3 is TGTGCCAGCAGCCCAAGAGTGGGGAGGGACACTGAAGCTTTCTTT.

The genes are TRBV9 and TRBJ2-5; D perhaps matches TRBD1 (5 bases). Germline V gene lookup returns CDR1 SGDLS and CDR2 YYNGEE. The germline V and J ends were trimmed by 3 bases and 2 bases, with 5 bases remaining between them. This CDR3 is built from 12 residues. The DNA of the CDR3 is TGTGCCAGCAGCGCAGGGCAAGAGACCCAGTACTTC. The encoded protein is CASSAGQETQYF.